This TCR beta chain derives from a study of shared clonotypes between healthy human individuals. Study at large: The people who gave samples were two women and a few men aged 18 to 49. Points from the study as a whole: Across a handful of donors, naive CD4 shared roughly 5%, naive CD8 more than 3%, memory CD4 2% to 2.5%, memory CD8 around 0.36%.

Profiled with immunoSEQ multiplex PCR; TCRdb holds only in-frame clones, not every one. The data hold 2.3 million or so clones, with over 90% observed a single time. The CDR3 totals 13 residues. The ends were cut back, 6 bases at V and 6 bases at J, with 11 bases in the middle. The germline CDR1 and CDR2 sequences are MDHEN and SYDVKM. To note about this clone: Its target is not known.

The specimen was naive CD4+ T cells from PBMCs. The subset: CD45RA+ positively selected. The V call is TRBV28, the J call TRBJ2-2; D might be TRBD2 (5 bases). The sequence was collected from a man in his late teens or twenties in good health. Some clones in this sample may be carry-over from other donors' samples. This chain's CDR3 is CASRRGAAGELFF. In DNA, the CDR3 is TGTGCCAGCAGACGGGGAGCGGCCGGGGAGCTGTTTTTT.